The source of this T cell receptor (beta chain) is a study of blood T cell repertoires in COVID-19. The CDR3 sequence is 15 residues long. Germline V gives CDR1 SGHAT, CDR2 FQNNGV. A word on this clone: At one end the junction does not follow the germline gene, possibly because of a read error.

Sequencing used immunoSEQ multiplex PCR; TCRdb keeps in-frame clones, though not all of them. The table shows about 100,000 clones, with about 85% occurring only once. The sequenced sample consisted of peripheral blood. This clonotype was sampled from a human donor in a cohort sampled during active COVID-19. The rearrangement links TRBV11-2 to TRBJ1-2; a possible D gene is TRBD1 (5 bases). CDR3 residues: CASSPEGTVPGLSYF. The CDR3 coding sequence is TGTGCCAGCAGCCCAGAGGGGACCGTTCCGGGACTCTCCTACTTC.